The text below deals with one T cell receptor beta chain. The antigen is not known. CDR3 size: 15 residues. Germline loops: CDR1 GTSNPN, CDR2 SVGIG (reference sequence). J was trimmed by 0 bases and V by 2 bases; bases with no gene match: 4. The time point: persistent/refractory GD, antithyroid drugs over 5 years with positive TRAb. RNA from PBMCs was the source of the TCR library. Graves' disease diagnosis was established per American Thyroid Association guidelines. The data were obtained in a study of regulatory T cells in long-lasting Graves disease. In the study overall: Graves' disease counted as persistent after over 5 years of antithyroid drugs with positive TSH receptor antibodies. Study outcomes and limitations: The work looked only at peripheral blood and did not look at thyroid tissue.

The authors built TCR beta libraries using iRepertoire HTBI primers and Arm-PCR of CDR3 regions. TCRdb re-derived calls from the multiplex PCR reads in MiXCR, one entry per CDR3 protein. The table lists 600,000 to 800,000 distinct CDR3 sequences, 25% to 30% of them singletons. Sequenced material: peripheral blood mononuclear cells (PBMCs), taken when the disease was refractory, from a patient treated with antithyroid drugs. The TCR originated in a female donor with Graves disease. This chain uses TRBV30 with TRBJ1-5; TRBD1 agrees at 7 bases. The CDR3 region has the DNA TGTGCCTGGAGTCTGGGACAGACTAGCAATCAGCCCCAGCATTTT. Its translation: CAWSLGQTSNQPQHF. Full variable domain (outside the CDR3, taken from reference TRBV30 and TRBJ1-5): SQTIHQWPATLVQPVGSPLSLECTVEGTSNPNLYWYRQAAGRGLQLLFYSVGIGQISSEVPQNLSASRPQDRQFILSSKKLLLSDSGFYLCAWSLGQTSNQPQHFGDGTRLSIL.